The clone carrying this TCR beta chain showed up many times. Its antigen is still unknown. TCRdb re-called the RT-PCR reads through MiXCR, storing one row per CDR3 protein. This table has approximately 310,000 distinct CDR3 sequences, 20% to 25% appearing once. The data were obtained in a study of response to subunit inactivated influenza vaccine. Whole-study results and caveats: Each seasonal influenza vaccination recruits few new T cells, the authors suggested.

Sequences were derived from PBMCs from blood, sampled approximately 20 months after vaccination. This sequence originates from a man aged 45 to 70 who received an inactivated influenza vaccine.

This chain's CDR3 is CASSQATRTGEGGYTF. The CDR3 DNA is TGCGCCAGCAGCCAGGCCACCAGGACAGGGGAAGGGGGCTACACCTTC. The rearrangement links TRBV4-1 to TRBJ1-2, with 9 bases lining up with TRBD1. In germline, CDR1 is MGHRA, CDR2 YSYEKL. J was trimmed by 8 bases and V by 3 bases; bases with no gene match: 13. The CDR3 totals 16 residues.